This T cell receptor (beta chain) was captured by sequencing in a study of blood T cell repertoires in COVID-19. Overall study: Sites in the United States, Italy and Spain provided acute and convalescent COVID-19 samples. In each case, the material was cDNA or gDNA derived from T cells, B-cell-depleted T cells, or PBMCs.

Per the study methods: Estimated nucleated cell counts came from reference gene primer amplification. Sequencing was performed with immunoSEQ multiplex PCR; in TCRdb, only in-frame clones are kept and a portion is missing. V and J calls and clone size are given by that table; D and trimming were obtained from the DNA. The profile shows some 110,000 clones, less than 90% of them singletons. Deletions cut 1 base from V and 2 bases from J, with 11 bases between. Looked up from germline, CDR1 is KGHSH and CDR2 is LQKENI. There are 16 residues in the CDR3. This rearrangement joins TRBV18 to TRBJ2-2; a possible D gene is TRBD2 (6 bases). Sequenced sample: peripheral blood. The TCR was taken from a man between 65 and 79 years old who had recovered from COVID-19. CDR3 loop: CASSPQSGSNTGELFF. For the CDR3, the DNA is TGTGCCAGCTCACCACAATCCGGGAGCAACACCGGGGAGCTGTTTTTT.